This entry lists 23 T cell receptor beta chains sequenced from one sample in a study of cytomegalovirus exposure and HLA in healthy donors. The study ran its PCR with 60 Vbeta and 13 Jbeta primers. Data came from immunoSEQ multiplex PCR; TCRdb stores just in-frame clones and leaves some out. The table has more than 140,000 clones, roughly 77% seen once. The source material was PBMCs. The receptors were sampled from a man aged 35 to 55 in good health and CMV-seronegative.

This chain uses TRBV5-4 with TRBJ2-7, with 13 bases fitting TRBD2. Looked up from germline, CDR1 is SGHNT and CDR2 is YYREEE (reference sequence). This CDR3 has 15 residues. Trimming removed 4 bases from V and 7 bases from J; junction bases left unmatched: 8. The CDR3 DNA sequence: TGTGCCAGCAGCCCCCCGGGACTAGCGGGGAATGAGCAGTACTTC. This sequence encodes CASSPPGLAGNEQYF.

The CDR3 spells CASSGRGPYEQYF. DNA for the CDR3: TGTGCCAGCAGTGGCAGGGGTCCCTACGAGCAGTACTTC. The chain uses TRBV25-1 and TRBJ2-7; the D gene is possibly TRBD1 (6 bases). Trimming shortened V by 4 bases and J by 2 bases, and 9 bases separated the two germline ends. The CDR3 covers 13 residues. Germline V gene lookup returns CDR1 MGHDK and CDR2 SYGVNS.

The rearrangement uses TRBV27 and TRBJ1-1, with TRBD1 identical over 11 bases. Per the germline V gene, CDR1 is MNHEY and CDR2 is SMNVEV (reference sequence). The CDR3 loop spans 16 amino acids. V shed 8 bases and J 0 bases; nucleotides not matched to a gene: 8. The CDR3 DNA follows: TGTGCCAGCCTACCCGGGACAGGGGGAATGAACACTGAAGCTTTCTTT. It yields the protein CASLPGTGGMNTEAFF.

Turning to this clone: The junction departs from germline at one end; a sequencing error may be responsible. This rearrangement joins TRBV7-9 to TRBJ2-3; 8 nucleotides line up with TRBD1. Per the germline V gene, CDR1 is SEHNR and CDR2 is FQNEAQ (reference sequence). This CDR3 has 15 residues. CDR3 in DNA: TGTTCCAGCAGCTTAGGGACAGGTAGCACAGATACGCAGTATTTT. Residues: CSSSLGTGSTDTQYF.

About this clone: Other nucleotide sequences from this sample produce the same CDR3. The chain carries TRBV6-5 and TRBJ1-5, with TRBD1 matching over 7 bases. The V and J ends lost 5 bases and 2 bases, in that order; junction bases with no gene match: 6. The CDR3 consists of 15 residues. Germline V gene data show CDR1 as MNHEY and CDR2 as SVGAGI. The DNA of the CDR3 is TGTGCCAGCAGTCCCACAGGGGTCGGCAATCAGCCCCAGCATTTT. Residues: CASSPTGVGNQPQHF.

The chain combines TRBV28 with TRBJ2-1; no clear D. Per germline, CDR1 MDHEN and CDR2 SYDVKM. V was shortened by 5 bases and J by 10 bases, with 9 bases between the two germline ends. The length of the CDR3 is 11 residues. In DNA form, the CDR3 reads TGTGCCAGCAGTCAGACTTGGGAGCAGTTCTTC. It is translated as CASSQTWEQFF.

This chain uses TRBV6-7 with TRBJ2-3, with TRBD2 matching 15 bases. TRBV6-7 is assigned to the ORF class and has an uncertain function. The CDR3 loop spans 21 amino acids. V gave up 0 bases and J gave up 4 bases; unmatched junction bases: 14. The CDR3 here is CASSYSKRTSGGADCADTQYF. The CDR3 DNA follows: TGTGCCAGCAGTTACTCGAAGCGGACTAGCGGGGGGGCCGATTGCGCAGATACGCAGTATTTT.

CDR3 nucleotide sequence: TGTGCCAGTCGCACAGGGGATCAGCCCCAGCATTTT. Translated, it gives CASRTGDQPQHF. This chain connects TRBV21-1 to TRBJ1-5; the table's D call, TRBD1, has no DNA check behind it. TRBV21-1 is listed as a pseudogene. The CDR3 sequence is 12 residues long.

V and J are TRBV27 and TRBJ2-7, with a tentative D call TRBD1 (5 bases). V lost 5 bases and J 3 bases, leaving 8 bases between the germline ends. This CDR3 region has 12 residues. Per germline, CDR1 MNHEY and CDR2 SMNVEV (reference sequence). The CDR3 sequence: CASSTQGYEQYF. The CDR3 bases are TGTGCCAGCAGTACGCAGGGCTACGAGCAGTACTTC.

In this sample, this clone turned up once. The chain links TRBV7-2 to TRBJ2-3, with 12 bases identical to TRBD2. The ends lost 5 bases at V and 0 bases at J; junction bases unmatched: 6. This CDR3 contains 17 residues. Germline V lookup: CDR1 SGHTA, CDR2 FQGNSA. The CDR3 DNA follows: TGTGCCAGCAGCCCCCGACTAGCGGGGGATAGCACAGATACGCAGTATTTT. As protein: CASSPRLAGDSTDTQYF.

The rearrangement joins TRBV29-1 to TRBJ2-1, with TRBD1 identical over 8 bases. The CDR3 runs to 15 residues. CDR1 is SQVTM and CDR2 is ANQGSEA in the germline V gene. The J segment lost 5 bases and the V segment lost 0 bases, leaving 6 bases of the junction unmatched. As DNA, the CDR3 is TGCAGCGTTGAAGATCTAGGACAGGGAAACAATGAGCAGTTCTTC. Its protein product is CSVEDLGQGNNEQFF.

The V gene is TRBV18, the J gene TRBJ2-2, with unresolved D. Germline V gene data show CDR1 as KGHSH and CDR2 as LQKENI. The V end lost 5 bases, the J end lost 5 bases, and 12 bases lay between the germline ends. This CDR3 spans 14 amino acids. CDR3: CASSGPESTGELFF. Here the CDR3 DNA reads TGTGCCAGCTCAGGCCCAGAAAGTACCGGGGAGCTGTTTTTT.

The rearrangement joins TRBV5-6 to TRBJ2-1; TRBD1 matches 9 bases. The V segment lost 3 bases and the J segment 9 bases; nucleotides outside the gene matches: 7. The CDR3 has 14 residues. Germline V CDR1 and CDR2: SGHDT, YYEEEE. CDR3 DNA sequence: TGTGCCAGCAGCTGGGGACAGGGAGGAACTGAGCAGTTCTTC. It encodes CASSWGQGGTEQFF. The variable domain in full, completed from reference TRBV5-6 and TRBJ2-1, reads DAGVTQSPTHLIKTRGQQVTLRCSPKSGHDTVSWYQQALGQGPQFIFQYYEEEERQRGNFPDRFSGHQFPNYSSELNVNALLLGDSALYLCASSWGQGGTEQFFGPGTRLTVL.

CDR3 DNA: TGTGCCAGCAGGACCCCGACAGTCTCCTACGAGCAGTACTTC. Translation gives CASRTPTVSYEQYF. The chain carries TRBV28 and TRBJ2-7, with D tentatively TRBD1 (5 bases). V was clipped by 6 bases and J by 0 bases, with 12 bases between them. Germline values: CDR1 MDHEN, CDR2 SYDVKM. The CDR3 consists of 14 residues.

The chain uses TRBV7-2 and TRBJ1-3; perhaps TRBD1 as D (5 bases). Germline CDR1 is SGHTA and CDR2 is FQGNSA. V shed 5 bases and J shed 3 bases, with 14 bases lying between them. This CDR3 is 15 amino acids long. CDR3: CASSRGGFGGNTIYF. In DNA form, the CDR3 reads TGTGCCAGCAGCCGGGGGGGTTTTGGTGGAAACACCATATATTTT. Using reference TRBV7-2 and TRBJ1-3 for the parts outside the CDR3, the full variable domain is GAGVSQSPSNKVTEKGKDVELRCDPISGHTALYWYRQSLGQGLEFLIYFQGNSAPDKSGLPSDRFSAERTGGSVSTLTIQRTQQEDSAVYLCASSRGGFGGNTIYFGEGSWLTVV.

The chain joins TRBV5-5 to TRBJ1-2, with D hard to call. CDR1 and CDR2 (germline): SGHKS, YYEKEE (reference sequence). This CDR3 comprises 13 residues. The V gene lost 4 bases and the J gene lost 1 base, with 8 bases spanning the gap. CDR3 sequence: CASSTGSNYGYTF. CDR3 in DNA: TGTGCCAGCAGCACGGGGAGTAACTATGGCTACACCTTC.

The chain is built from TRBV19 and TRBJ1-2, with D perhaps TRBD1 (5 bases). Germline V gene sequence: CDR1 LNHDA, CDR2 SQIVND (reference sequence). This CDR3 region has 15 residues. Trimming took 6 bases from V and 0 from J, leaving 14 bases between them. The CDR3 region is CASRGQVESNYGYTF. CDR3 bases: TGTGCCAGTAGGGGGCAGGTCGAATCTAACTATGGCTACACCTTC.

V is TRBV28 and J is TRBJ2-6; TRBD1 might be the D (6 bases). The germline gives CDR1 MDHEN, CDR2 SYDVKM. V dropped 8 bases and J dropped 1 base, with 15 bases sitting between them. The CDR3 consists of 16 residues. The CDR3 nucleotides are TGTGCCAGCTGGGGGCTAGCTATATCTGGGGCCAACGTCCTGACTTTC. This translates into CASWGLAISGANVLTF.

The chain carries TRBV5-8 and TRBJ1-5; 8 bases line up with TRBD1. The junction had 7 bases not matched to a gene; V was cut back by 6 bases and J by 5 bases. CDR1 SGHTS and CDR2 YDEGEE come from the germline V gene. CDR3 length equals 14 residues. The CDR3 loop is CASTTGQGDQPQHF. DNA of the CDR3: TGTGCCAGCACCACCGGACAGGGCGATCAGCCCCAGCATTTT.

This chain uses TRBV6-1 with TRBJ1-2; 9 positions agree with TRBD1. The V gene end was trimmed by 4 bases and the J gene end by 2 bases; junction bases not matched to a gene: 5. Per the germline V gene, CDR1 is MNHNS and CDR2 is SASEGT. This CDR3 contains 15 residues. The CDR3 here is CASSVSGTGNYGYTF. CDR3 bases: TGTGCCAGCAGTGTATCCGGGACAGGGAACTATGGCTACACCTTC.

The chain is built from TRBV7-7 and TRBJ1-1; D gene ambiguous. The V gene lost 5 bases and the J gene lost 1 base, with 11 bases spanning the gap. Looked up from germline, CDR1 is SSHAT and CDR2 is FNYEAQ (reference sequence). There are 14 residues in the CDR3. The CDR3 DNA follows: TGTGCCAGCAGCCCCTTGCGTAGGAACACTGAAGCTTTCTTT. It translates to CASSPLRRNTEAFF.

The chain has TRBV4-1 and TRBJ2-7; tentative D call: TRBD2 (5 bases). The CDR3 has 17 amino acids. The V end was cut by 0 bases, the J end by 0 bases, with 15 bases between. Looked up from germline, CDR1 is MGHRA and CDR2 is YSYEKL. DNA for the CDR3: TGCGCCAGCAGCCAAGATACCGGGAATTCATACTCCTACGAGCAGTACTTC. Encoded protein: CASSQDTGNSYSYEQYF.

The V and J genes are TRBV30 and TRBJ2-7; D is uncertain. Germline CDR1 and CDR2: GTSNPN and SVGIG (reference sequence). This CDR3 region has 12 residues. Trimming shortened V by 1 base and J by 3 bases, and 7 bases separated the two germline ends. The CDR3 DNA sequence: TGTGCCTGGAGTGACTCGTTCTACGAGCAGTACTTC. This encodes CAWSDSFYEQYF.